Here is one T cell receptor beta chain with its context. Its antigen is still unknown. The sample belongs to a study of cytomegalovirus exposure and HLA in healthy donors. Study-level results: In an earlier analysis, about 87% or about 30%: the productive usage of most TCR beta V segments.

The J segment lost 5 bases and the V segment lost 5 bases, leaving 7 bases of the junction unmatched. Per germline, CDR1 SGHRS and CDR2 YFSETQ. The CDR3 spans 14 residues. This PCR relied on a set of 60 Vbeta primers and 13 Jbeta primers. Here immunoSEQ multiplex PCR was the method, and the copy in TCRdb shows in-frame clones only, minus some. The sample comprises some 200,000 clones, about 85% of which are singletons, and over 3.5% rests with the top ten. Material for sequencing was PBMCs. V gene TRBV5-1 combines with J gene TRBJ1-1; 9 nucleotides agree with TRBD1. The TCR comes from a man in his fifties in good health and CMV-seronegative. In nucleotides, the CDR3 is TGCGCCAGCAGAATTACAGGGGGCGGAACTGAAGCTTTCTTT. It yields the protein CASRITGGGTEAFF.